The clone carrying this TCR beta chain was seen a few times. Antigen: not known. This CDR3 spans 14 amino acids. Germline V gives CDR1 GTSNPN, CDR2 SVGIG (reference sequence). Between the trimmed V and J ends, which lost 0 bases and 11 bases, there was a span of 17 bases. The source of the sample is a study of shared clonotypes between healthy human individuals. Whole-study context: Researchers assigned three CD4 naive, three CD4 memory, two CD8 naive and one CD8 memory plate to each donor.

The input for sorted-subset replicate PCRs was 150 to 200 ng DNA, 25,000 to 35,000 T cell genomes. Profiled with immunoSEQ multiplex PCR; TCRdb holds only in-frame clones, not every one. The sample yields approximately 2,300,000 clones, under 95% seen once. General study findings and limits: Generally, naive subsets (rather than memory subsets) showed larger estimated richness. Non-shared clonotypes were found to have lower generation probabilities than the clonotypes that were shared by all four of the sorted-subset donors.

Input material: naive CD4+ T cells from PBMCs. Subset denoted: CD45RA+ positively selected. The chain recombines TRBV30 with TRBJ1-5, with D possibly TRBD1 on 6 matching bases. This TCR derives from a man aged 18 to 35 in good health. Some clones in this sample may be carry-over from other donors' samples. CDR3 loop: CAWSVSGQGVTQHF. The CDR3 DNA follows: TGTGCCTGGAGTGTTTCGGGACAAGGCGTGACCCAGCATTTT.